This TCR beta chain was found in a study of shared clonotypes between healthy human individuals. The V gene's germline CDR1 is SEHNR and CDR2 FQNEAQ (reference sequence). The CDR3 extends over 17 amino acids. Losses at the gene ends were 5 bases for V and 2 bases for J; bases not matched to a gene: 8. Assay: immunoSEQ multiplex PCR; the TCRdb copy retains only in-frame clones and omits some. There are a few million clones in the sample; about 92% occur only once, and 0.3% to 0.4% lies in the top ten. The receptor was derived from a young man in good health. Some clones in this sample may be carry-over from other donors' samples. The chain recombines TRBV7-9 with TRBJ2-3; TRBD2 agrees at 12 bases. What was sequenced was naive CD4+ T cells from PBMCs. As for subset: CD45RA+ positively selected. This CDR3 is CASSTPTSGSFTDTQYF. DNA for the CDR3: TGTGCCAGCAGCACCCCGACTAGCGGGAGTTTCACAGATACGCAGTATTTT.